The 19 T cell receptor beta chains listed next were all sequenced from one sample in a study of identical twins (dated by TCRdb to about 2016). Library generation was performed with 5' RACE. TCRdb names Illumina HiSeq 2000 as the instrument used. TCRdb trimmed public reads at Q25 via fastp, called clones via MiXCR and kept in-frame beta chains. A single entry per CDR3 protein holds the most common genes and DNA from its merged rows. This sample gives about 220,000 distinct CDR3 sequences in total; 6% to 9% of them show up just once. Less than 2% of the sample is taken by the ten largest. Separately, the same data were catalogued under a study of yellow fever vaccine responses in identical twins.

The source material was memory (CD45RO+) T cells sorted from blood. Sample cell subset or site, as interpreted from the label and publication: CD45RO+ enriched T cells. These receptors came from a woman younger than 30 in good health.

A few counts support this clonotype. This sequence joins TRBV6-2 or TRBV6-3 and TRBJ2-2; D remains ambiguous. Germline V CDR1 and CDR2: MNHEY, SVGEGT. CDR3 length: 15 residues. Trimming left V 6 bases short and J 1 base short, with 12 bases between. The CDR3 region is CASSYGRRNTGELFF. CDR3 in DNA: TGTGCCAGCAGCTACGGACGGAGGAACACCGGGGAGCTGTTTTTT.

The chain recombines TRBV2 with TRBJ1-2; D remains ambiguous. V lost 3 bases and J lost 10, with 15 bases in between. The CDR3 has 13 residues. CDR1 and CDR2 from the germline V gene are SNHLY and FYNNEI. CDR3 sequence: CASSEQARNDYTF. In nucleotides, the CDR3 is TGTGCCAGCAGTGAGCAGGCCCGTAATGACTACACCTTC.

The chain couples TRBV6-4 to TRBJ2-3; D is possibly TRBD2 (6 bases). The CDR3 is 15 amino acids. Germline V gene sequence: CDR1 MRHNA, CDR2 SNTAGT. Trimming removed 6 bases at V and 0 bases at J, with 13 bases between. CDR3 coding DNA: TGTGCCAGCAGCCGGGACTTCCTAAGCACAGATACGCAGTATTTT. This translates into CASSRDFLSTDTQYF.

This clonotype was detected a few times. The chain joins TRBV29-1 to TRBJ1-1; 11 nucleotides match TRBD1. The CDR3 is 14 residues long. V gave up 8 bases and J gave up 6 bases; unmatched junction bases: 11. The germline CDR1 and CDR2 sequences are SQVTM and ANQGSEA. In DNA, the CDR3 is TGCAGCACAAGGACAGGGGGCGCGACTGCTGAAGCTTTCTTT. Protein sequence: CSTRTGGATAEAFF.

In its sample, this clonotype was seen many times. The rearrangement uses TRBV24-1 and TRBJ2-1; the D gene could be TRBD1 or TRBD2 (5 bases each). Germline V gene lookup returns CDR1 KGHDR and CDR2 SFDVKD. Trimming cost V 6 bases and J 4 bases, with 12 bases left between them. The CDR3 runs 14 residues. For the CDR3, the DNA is TGTGCCACCAGTTGGGGGAGTCTGTACAATGAGCAGTTCTTC. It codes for CATSWGSLYNEQFF.

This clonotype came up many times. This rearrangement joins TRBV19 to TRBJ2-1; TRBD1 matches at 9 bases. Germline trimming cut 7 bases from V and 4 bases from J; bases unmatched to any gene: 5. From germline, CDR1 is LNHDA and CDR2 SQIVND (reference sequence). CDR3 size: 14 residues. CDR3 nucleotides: TGTGCCAGTACCGAGACAGGGGGGTACAATGAGCAGTTCTTC. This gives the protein CASTETGGYNEQFF.

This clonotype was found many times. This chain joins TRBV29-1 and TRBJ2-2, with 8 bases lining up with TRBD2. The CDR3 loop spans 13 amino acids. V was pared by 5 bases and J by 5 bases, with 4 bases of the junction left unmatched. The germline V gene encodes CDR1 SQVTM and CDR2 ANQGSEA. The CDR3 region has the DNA TGCAGCGTTCGTAGCGGGGAAACCGGGGAGCTGTTTTTT. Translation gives CSVRSGETGELFF.

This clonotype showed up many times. As DNA, the CDR3 is TGTGCCAGCAGTTTGGGACAGGGCTTTGACTATGGCTACACCTTC. Residues: CASSLGQGFDYGYTF. V usage is TRBV12-3 or TRBV12-4 and J usage is TRBJ1-2; 9 bases agree with TRBD1. V gave up 3 bases and J gave up 3 bases; unmatched junction bases: 5. The CDR3 consists of 15 residues.

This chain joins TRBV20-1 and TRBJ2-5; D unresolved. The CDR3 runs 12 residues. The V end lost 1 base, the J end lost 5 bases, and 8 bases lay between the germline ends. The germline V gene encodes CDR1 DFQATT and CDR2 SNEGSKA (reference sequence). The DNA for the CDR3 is TGCAGTGCTAGAGGACCTCGGGAGACCCAGTACTTC. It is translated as CSARGPRETQYF.

In nucleotides, the CDR3 is TGCAGTGCTAGAGTCATGGTAGGCAGGGCGAACACTGAAGCTTTCTTT. This encodes CSARVMVGRANTEAFF. This chain uses TRBV20-1 with TRBJ1-1, with a weak D call TRBD1 (5 bases). Deletions cut 1 base from V and 1 base from J, with 16 bases between. The CDR3 spans 16 residues. Germline-derived CDR1 and CDR2 are DFQATT and SNEGSKA (reference sequence).

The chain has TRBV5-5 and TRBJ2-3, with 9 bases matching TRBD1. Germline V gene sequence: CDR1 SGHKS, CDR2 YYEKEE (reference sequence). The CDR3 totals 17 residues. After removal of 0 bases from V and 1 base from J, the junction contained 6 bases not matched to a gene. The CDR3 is CASSLVTGGLGTDTQYF. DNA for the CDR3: TGTGCCAGCAGCTTGGTTACAGGGGGCCTAGGCACAGATACGCAGTATTTT.

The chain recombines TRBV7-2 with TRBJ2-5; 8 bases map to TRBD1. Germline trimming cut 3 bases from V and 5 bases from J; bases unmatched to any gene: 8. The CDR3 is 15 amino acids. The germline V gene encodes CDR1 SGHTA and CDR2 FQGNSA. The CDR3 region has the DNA TGTGCCAGCAGCTTCGGACAGGGAGTGGACGAGACCCAGTACTTC. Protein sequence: CASSFGQGVDETQYF.

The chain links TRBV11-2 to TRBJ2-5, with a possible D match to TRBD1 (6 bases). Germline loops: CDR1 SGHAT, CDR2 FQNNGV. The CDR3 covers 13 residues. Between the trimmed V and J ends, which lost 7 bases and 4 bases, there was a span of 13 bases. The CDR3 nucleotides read TGTGCCAGCACCACAGGGTTTCGAGAGACCCAGTACTTC. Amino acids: CASTTGFRETQYF. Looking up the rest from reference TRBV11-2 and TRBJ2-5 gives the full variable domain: EAGVAQSPRYKIIEKRQSVAFWCNPISGHATLYWYQQILGQGPKLLIQFQNNGVVDDSQLPKDRFSAERLKGVDSTLKIQPAKLEDSAVYLCASTTGFRETQYFGPGTRLLVL.

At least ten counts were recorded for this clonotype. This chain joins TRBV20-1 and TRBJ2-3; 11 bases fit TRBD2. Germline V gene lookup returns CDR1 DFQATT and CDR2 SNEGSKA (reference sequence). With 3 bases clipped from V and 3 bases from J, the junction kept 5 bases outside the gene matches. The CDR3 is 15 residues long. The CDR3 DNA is TGCAGTGCTAGGGCTAGCGGGAGGAAAACAGATACGCAGTATTTT. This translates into CSARASGRKTDTQYF.

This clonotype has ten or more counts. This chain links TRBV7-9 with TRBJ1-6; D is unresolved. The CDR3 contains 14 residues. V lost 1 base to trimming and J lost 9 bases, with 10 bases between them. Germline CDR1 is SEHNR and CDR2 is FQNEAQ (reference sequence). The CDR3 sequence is CASSLGAESSPLHF. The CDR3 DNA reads TGTGCCAGCAGCTTAGGGGCAGAGAGTTCACCCCTCCACTTT.

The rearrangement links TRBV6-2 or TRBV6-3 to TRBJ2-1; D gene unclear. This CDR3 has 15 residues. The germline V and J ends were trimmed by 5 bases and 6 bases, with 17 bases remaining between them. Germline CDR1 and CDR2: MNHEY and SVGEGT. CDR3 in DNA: TGTGCCAGCAGTCCCCTGATAATAGATGGCAATGAGCAGTTCTTC. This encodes CASSPLIIDGNEQFF.

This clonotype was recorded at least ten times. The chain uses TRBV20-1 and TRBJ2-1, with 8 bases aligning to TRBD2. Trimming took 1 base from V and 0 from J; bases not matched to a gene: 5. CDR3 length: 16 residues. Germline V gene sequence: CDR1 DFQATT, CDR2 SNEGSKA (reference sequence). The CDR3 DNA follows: TGCAGTGCTAGAGTAGCGGGACCTAGCTCCTACAATGAGCAGTTCTTC. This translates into CSARVAGPSSYNEQFF.

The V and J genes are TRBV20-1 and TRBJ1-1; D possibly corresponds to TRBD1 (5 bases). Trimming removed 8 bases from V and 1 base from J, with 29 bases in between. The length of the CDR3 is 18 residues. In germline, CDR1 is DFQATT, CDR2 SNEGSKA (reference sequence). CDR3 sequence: CSPMGRDPNRVSNTEAFF. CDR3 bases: TGCAGTCCTATGGGCAGGGACCCAAACCGTGTCTCGAACACTGAAGCTTTCTTT.

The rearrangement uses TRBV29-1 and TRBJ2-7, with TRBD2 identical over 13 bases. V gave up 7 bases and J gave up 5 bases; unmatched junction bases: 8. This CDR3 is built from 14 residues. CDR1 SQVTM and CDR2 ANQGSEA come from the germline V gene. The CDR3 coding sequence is TGCAGCGCAGGACTAGCGGGAGTCGGGAACGAGCAGTACTTC. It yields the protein CSAGLAGVGNEQYF.